The 21 T cell receptor beta chains reported below all come from one sample, sequenced in a study of T cells in Graves' hyperthyroidism and ophthalmopathy. RNA transcripts provided the source from which TCR beta CDR3 regions were amplified. The HTBI set primed first-round TCR CDR3 RT-PCR. MiXCR, applied by TCRdb to the multiplex PCR reads, yields one record per CDR3 protein. The table shows a few hundred thousand distinct CDR3 sequences, with about 43% occurring only once. Sequencing was done on a sample of peripheral blood or thyroid tissue (not recorded which). Receptors originate from an adult woman with Graves' disease, either hyperthyroidism or ophthalmopathy (not recorded which).

The J gene is TRBJ1-5, the V gene TRBV29-1, with 9 bases identical to TRBD1. Trimming took 7 bases from V and 5 from J; bases not matched to a gene: 3. The CDR3 runs 12 residues. From germline, CDR1 is SQVTM and CDR2 ANQGSEA. The CDR3 reads CSAGQGHQPQHF. The CDR3 nucleotides read TGCAGCGCCGGACAGGGGCATCAGCCCCAGCATTTT.

This chain links TRBV7-8 with TRBJ1-1; D remains unclear. With 0 bases removed from V and 4 bases from J, the gap between germline ends came to 6 bases. Germline V gives CDR1 SGHVS, CDR2 FQNEAQ. The CDR3 length is 13 residues. CDR3 bases: TGTGCCAGCAGCTTAGCGGTGGCCACTGAAGCTTTCTTT. Translating gives CASSLAVATEAFF.

This clonotype was recorded at least ten times. The CDR3 region is CASSENQGTNQPQHF. In DNA, the CDR3 is TGTGCCAGCAGTGAAAATCAGGGTACCAATCAGCCCCAGCATTTT. This sequence joins TRBV2 and TRBJ1-5, with a possible D match to TRBD1 (5 bases). Germline CDR1 reads SNHLY; CDR2 reads FYNNEI. The CDR3 covers 15 residues. Trimming left V 2 bases short and J 3 bases short, with 11 bases between.

This clonotype was detected many times. J is TRBJ1-1 and V is TRBV7-9; D is possibly TRBD1 (5 bases). Germline V gives CDR1 SEHNR, CDR2 FQNEAQ (reference sequence). V lost 6 bases and J lost 0, with 14 bases in between. The CDR3 runs 15 residues. The CDR3 loop is CASRPGLDMNTEAFF. In nucleotides, the CDR3 is TGTGCCAGCAGACCGGGACTAGACATGAACACTGAAGCTTTCTTT.

The genes are TRBV28 and TRBJ1-4; unclear D gene. V gave up 4 bases and J gave up 0 bases, with 6 bases separating them. Germline CDR1 is MDHEN and CDR2 is SYDVKM. CDR3 size: 14 residues. This CDR3 is CASSSGSTNEKLFF. In nucleotides, the CDR3 is TGTGCCAGCAGTTCCGGATCAACTAATGAAAAACTGTTTTTT.

This clonotype was recorded at least ten times. The rearrangement links TRBV20-1 to TRBJ1-5, with D unresolved. The V end lost 4 bases, the J end lost 4 bases, and 5 bases lay between the germline ends. Germline assignment: CDR1 DFQATT and CDR2 SNEGSKA (reference sequence). The CDR3 is made up of 11 amino acids. For the CDR3, the DNA is TGCAGTGCTAAAGGAAATCAGCCCCAGCATTTT. Its translation is CSAKGNQPQHF.

In the case of this clonotype: A much larger clone sits a single nucleotide away, making a read error possible. The chain carries TRBV6-2 or TRBV6-3 and TRBJ1-2; D remains ambiguous. The CDR3 sequence is 14 residues long. Germline V lookup: CDR1 MNHEY, CDR2 SVGEGT. V lost 4 bases and J lost 4, with 13 bases in between. As DNA, the CDR3 is TGTGCCAGCAGTTGCCTAGGAGGGCCCTATGGCTACACCTTC. Residues: CASSCLGGPYGYTF.

The chain recombines TRBV10-3 with TRBJ2-6, with D perhaps TRBD1 (6 bases). Trimming stripped 6 bases from V and 4 bases from J, with 13 bases between. CDR1 is ENHRY, CDR2 SYGVKD, per germline. This CDR3 comprises 15 residues. CDR3 region: CAIRGRQDGANVLTF. For the CDR3, the DNA is TGTGCCATCAGAGGAAGACAGGACGGGGCCAACGTCCTGACTTTC.

The gene calls are TRBV5-1 and TRBJ2-7, with 14 positions matching TRBD2. The CDR3 covers 12 residues. Germline CDR1 is SGHRS and CDR2 is YFSETQ. For the CDR3, the DNA is TGCGCATCTGGGACTAGCGGGAGCGAGCAGTACTTC. This encodes CASGTSGSEQYF.

This rearrangement joins TRBV29-1 to TRBJ2-5, with D perhaps matching TRBD2 (5 bases). CDR3 length: 12 amino acids. V was shortened by 8 bases and J by 0 bases, with 10 bases between the two germline ends. The germline V gene encodes CDR1 SQVTM and CDR2 ANQGSEA. The CDR3 coding sequence is TGCAGCCTGGACTTGGACCAAGAGACCCAGTACTTC. It specifies CSLDLDQETQYF. Drawing the rest from reference TRBV29-1 and TRBJ2-5, the complete variable domain is SAVISQKPSRDICQRGTSLTIQCQVDSQVTMMFWYRQQPGQSLTLIATANQGSEATYESGFVIDKFPISRPNLTFSTLTVSNMSPEDSSIYLCSLDLDQETQYFGPGTRLLVL.

This clonotype appeared many times. J is TRBJ2-6 and V is TRBV7-3, with 8 bases matching TRBD1. The germline V gene has CDR1 SGHTA and CDR2 FQGTGA. V trimming: 2 bases; J trimming: 0 bases; junction bases outside the gene matches: 9. CDR3 length equals 19 residues. CDR3 DNA sequence: TGTGCCAGCAGCTTACTCTTGGACAGGGTAATCTCTGGGGCCAACGTCCTGACTTTC. Amino acid sequence: CASSLLLDRVISGANVLTF.

Of note for this clonotype: A read error may produce the germline difference seen at one junction end. This chain joins TRBV20-1 and TRBJ2-7, with D unresolved. Per the germline V gene, CDR1 is DFQATT and CDR2 is SNEGSKA (reference sequence). CDR3 length: 13 amino acids. The CDR3 loop is CSAHRLGSSEQYF. In nucleotides, the CDR3 is TGCAGTGCTCATAGGCTAGGTTCCTCCGAGCAGTACTTC.

This clonotype was observed at least ten times. The chain combines TRBV7-3 with TRBJ1-1; D is ambiguous. The ends were cut back, 4 bases at V and 4 bases at J, with 10 bases in the middle. This CDR3 has 13 residues. Germline V gives CDR1 SGHTA, CDR2 FQGTGA. The CDR3: CASSSALVTEAFF. In DNA, the CDR3 is TGTGCCAGCAGCTCCGCCTTAGTCACTGAAGCTTTCTTT.

The chain uses TRBV10-3 and TRBJ1-3, with 8 bases aligning to TRBD1. The CDR3 consists of 20 residues. The V gene's germline CDR1 is ENHRY and CDR2 SYGVKD. V was pared by 7 bases and J by 0 bases, with 20 bases of the junction left unmatched. The CDR3 loop is CAIKAGGDETQYFSGNTIYF. In DNA form, the CDR3 reads TGTGCCATCAAGGCAGGGGGCGATGAGACCCAGTACTTCTCTGGAAACACCATATATTTT.

The chain uses TRBV29-1 and TRBJ1-2; no clear D. CDR1 is SQVTM, CDR2 ANQGSEA, per germline. Trimming took 5 bases from V and 2 from J, leaving 12 bases between them. CDR3 size: 13 residues. CDR3 region: CSVLAPANYGYTF. The CDR3 DNA is TGCAGCGTTTTGGCACCGGCAAACTATGGCTACACCTTC.

V gene TRBV11-1 combines with J gene TRBJ2-3; D gene uncertain. With 2 bases removed from V and 3 bases from J, the gap between germline ends came to 12 bases. The CDR3 length is 15 residues. Germline loops: CDR1 SGHAT, CDR2 FQDESV (reference sequence). The CDR3 loop reads CASSLRNVGTDTQYF. For the CDR3, the DNA is TGTGCCAGCAGCTTACGCAACGTGGGAACAGATACGCAGTATTTT.

This chain uses TRBV30 with TRBJ2-2; D is unclear. Germline loops: CDR1 GTSNPN, CDR2 SVGIG (reference sequence). This CDR3 contains 12 residues. Trimming cost V 4 bases and J 1 base, with 4 bases left between them. CDR3 region: CAWIMNTGELFF. In DNA, the CDR3 is TGTGCCTGGATAATGAACACCGGGGAGCTGTTTTTT.

In its sample, this clonotype was seen a few times. The chain recombines TRBV12-3 or TRBV12-4 with TRBJ1-2; D gene ambiguous. Trimming left V 9 bases short and J 7 bases short, with 15 bases between. The CDR3 extends over 12 amino acids. The CDR3 is CASSIVESGYTF. The CDR3, as DNA: TGTGCCAGTTCGATTGTGGAGAGTGGCTACACCTTC.

As for this clonotype: Mismatch with germline at one junction end may stem from a read error. This sequence joins TRBV7-9 and TRBJ2-7; 8 bases line up with TRBD2. There are 15 residues in the CDR3. Germline V gives CDR1 SEHNR, CDR2 FQNEAQ (reference sequence). This CDR3 is CASSTRTAGGYEQYF. The CDR3 DNA sequence: TGCGCCAGCAGCACCCGCACCGCGGGGGGCTACGAGCAGTACTTC.

The chain employs TRBV29-1 and TRBJ1-5; D is perhaps TRBD1 (5 bases). V gave up 2 bases and J gave up 11 bases, with 16 bases separating them. The CDR3 length is 13 residues. Germline CDR1 is SQVTM and CDR2 is ANQGSEA. Here the CDR3 reads CSVELGGEETQHF. The CDR3 DNA reads TGCAGCGTTGAATTGGGGGGGGAAGAGACCCAGCATTTT.

The chain carries TRBV2 and TRBJ2-1; possibly TRBD2 for D (5 bases). Per the germline V gene, CDR1 is SNHLY and CDR2 is FYNNEI. The CDR3 runs to 11 residues. V was cut by 6 bases and J by 8 bases, with 8 bases left in between. CDR3 protein: CASSQEDEQFF. CDR3 nucleotides: TGTGCCAGCAGCCAGGAGGATGAGCAGTTCTTC. The full variable domain, in which reference TRBV2 and TRBJ2-1 provide the parts outside the CDR3, is EPEVTQTPSHQVTQMGQEVILRCVPISNHLYFYWYRQILGQKVEFLVSFYNNEISEKSEIFDDQFSVERPDGSNFTLKIRSTKLEDSAMYFCASSQEDEQFFGPGTRLTVL.